A single sample gave rise to the 21 T cell receptor beta chains below, sequenced in a study of blood T cell repertoires in COVID-19. This table comes from immunoSEQ multiplex PCR, and its TCRdb copy is limited to in-frame clones, with some not included. This table holds roughly 140,000 clones, around 81% found once. Sequenced: PBMCs or T cells enriched from blood (not recorded which). The receptors originated from a woman aged 40 to 50 who had recovered from COVID-19.

This rearrangement joins TRBV30 to TRBJ1-2; D is uncertain. Germline V gene lookup returns CDR1 GTSNPN and CDR2 SVGIG (reference sequence). The CDR3 loop spans 14 amino acids. The V and J ends lost 0 bases and 6 bases respectively, with 14 bases between them. CDR3 in DNA: TGTGCCTGGAGTGTATTACTCGGAGAGGATGGCTACACCTTC. Amino acids: CAWSVLLGEDGYTF.

The chain's CDR3 is CASSPIAGGPFNEQFF. In DNA, the CDR3 is TGTGCCAGCAGCCCAATAGCGGGAGGGCCTTTCAATGAGCAGTTCTTC. This chain uses TRBV3-1 (or the pseudogene TRBV3-2) with TRBJ2-1, with TRBD2 matching 11 bases. Looked up from germline, CDR1 is LGHDT and CDR2 is YNNKEL (reference sequence). V trimming: 4 bases; J trimming: 6 bases; junction bases outside the gene matches: 8. The CDR3 has 16 amino acids.

This chain joins TRBV7-9 and TRBJ2-7, with 9 nucleotides matching TRBD2. After removal of 5 bases from V and 4 bases from J, the junction contained 3 bases not matched to a gene. This CDR3 comprises 13 residues. The V gene's germline CDR1 is SEHNR and CDR2 FQNEAQ (reference sequence). The CDR3 DNA follows: TGTGCCAGCAGCCGACTAGCGGATTACGAGCAGTACTTC. Its protein product is CASSRLADYEQYF.

The rearrangement joins TRBV6-5 to TRBJ2-1, with D maybe TRBD1 (6 bases). Germline V gives CDR1 MNHEY, CDR2 SVGAGI. The CDR3 has 13 residues. Trimming shortened V by 5 bases and J by 12 bases, and 17 bases separated the two germline ends. CDR3 nucleotides: TGTGCCAGCAGTAGGACAGATAGATTTGGGCAGTTCTTC. Its protein is CASSRTDRFGQFF.

V is TRBV7-9 and J is TRBJ2-5; D is uncertain. Germline assignment: CDR1 SEHNR and CDR2 FQNEAQ (reference sequence). CDR3 length equals 13 residues. V was clipped by 5 bases and J by 5 bases, with 12 bases between them. The CDR3 bases are TGTGCCAGCAGCACGACATGGGTCGAGACCCAGTACTTC. Translation: CASSTTWVETQYF.

This CDR3 is CASSPARGNTGELFF. In DNA, the CDR3 is TGTGCCAGCAGCCCCGCGCGGGGGAACACCGGGGAGCTGTTTTTT. This sequence joins TRBV5-8 and TRBJ2-2; weak D call: TRBD2 (6 bases). V was trimmed by 4 bases and J by 1 base, leaving 11 bases between them. The germline CDR1 and CDR2 sequences are SGHTS and YDEGEE. CDR3 length equals 15 residues.

The chain uses TRBV24-1 and TRBJ2-2, with TRBD1 matching 8 bases. The CDR3 loop spans 17 amino acids. CDR1 KGHDR and CDR2 SFDVKD come from the germline V gene. With V trimmed by 2 bases and J by 2 bases, 6 bases remained unmatched. This CDR3 is CATSDSRGRGNTGELFF. CDR3 in DNA: TGTGCCACCAGTGATTCCAGGGGGCGAGGAAACACCGGGGAGCTGTTTTTT.

This CDR3 reads CATSNFVVPVTGAVSYEQYF. In DNA form, the CDR3 reads TGTGCCACCAGCAATTTTGTGGTTCCTGTGACAGGTGCCGTCTCCTACGAGCAGTACTTC. The V and J genes are TRBV15 and TRBJ2-7, with a possible D match to TRBD1 (6 bases). The CDR3 runs 20 residues. Trimming cost V 4 bases and J 0 bases, with 28 bases left between them. Germline V gene data show CDR1 as LNHNV and CDR2 as YYDKDF (reference sequence).

In its sample, this clone was seen a few times. The rearrangement links TRBV5-1 to TRBJ1-1; 10 bases line up with TRBD1. The CDR3 sequence is 18 residues long. V shed 3 bases, J shed 6 bases, and the junction held 17 bases outside the gene matches. In germline, CDR1 is SGHRS, CDR2 YFSETQ. DNA for the CDR3: TGCGCCAGCAGCTCCAATCGACAGGGGGCCCTCCCAGCGGCTGAAGCTTTCTTT. Its protein is CASSSNRQGALPAAEAFF.

This chain links TRBV9 with TRBJ1-3, with D uncertain. In germline, CDR1 is SGDLS, CDR2 YYNGEE. V dropped 1 base and J dropped 0 bases, with 8 bases sitting between them. CDR3 length equals 15 residues. CDR3 sequence: CASSVNSYSGNTIYF. The CDR3 DNA sequence: TGTGCCAGCAGCGTAAACAGTTACTCTGGAAACACCATATATTTT.

The genes are TRBV6-5 and TRBJ2-5, with 11 bases fitting TRBD2. The CDR3 consists of 15 residues. In germline, CDR1 is MNHEY, CDR2 SVGAGI. J lost 1 base, V lost 6 bases, and 4 bases had no gene match. CDR3 in amino acids: CASRLAGGLQETQYF. CDR3 DNA sequence: TGTGCCAGCAGGTTAGCGGGGGGGCTCCAAGAGACCCAGTACTTC.

The chain carries TRBV18 and TRBJ2-7; 10 bases line up with TRBD1. V was clipped by 3 bases and J by 5 bases; unmatched bases: 7. Germline lookup yields CDR1 KGHSH and CDR2 LQKENI. CDR3 length: 15 residues. Here the CDR3 reads CASSPQGTGVNEQYF. CDR3 nucleotides: TGTGCCAGCTCACCCCAGGGGACAGGGGTGAACGAGCAGTACTTC.

This clone has just one count. The V call is TRBV5-6, the J call TRBJ1-1, with TRBD1 matching 8 bases. The CDR3 loop spans 13 amino acids. Looked up from germline, CDR1 is SGHDT and CDR2 is YYEEEE. With 0 bases clipped from V and 5 bases from J, the junction kept 0 bases outside the gene matches. The DNA of the CDR3 is TGTGCCAGCAGCTTGGGGACAGGGACTGAAGCTTTCTTT. This sequence encodes CASSLGTGTEAFF.

The V call is TRBV18, the J call TRBJ2-2; 7 nucleotides align to TRBD2. Trimming removed 3 bases from V and 2 bases from J; junction bases left unmatched: 9. Germline CDR1 reads KGHSH; CDR2 reads LQKENI. The CDR3 consists of 17 residues. CDR3 nucleotides: TGTGCCAGCTCACCGCCGGGAGGAGGGAGAAACACCGGGGAGCTGTTTTTT. Protein: CASSPPGGGRNTGELFF.

This rearrangement joins TRBV19 to TRBJ1-6; 7 positions agree with TRBD1. Germline-derived CDR1 and CDR2 are LNHDA and SQIVND (reference sequence). The CDR3 consists of 17 residues. The trim removed 4 bases at V and 6 bases at J, leaving 12 bases unmatched. CDR3 sequence: CASSTGSRGRGNSPLHF. The CDR3 DNA is TGTGCCAGTAGTACCGGGTCGAGGGGGCGCGGTAATTCACCCCTCCACTTT.

This chain links TRBV29-1 with TRBJ2-7; 8 nucleotides align to TRBD1. The V gene end was trimmed by 5 bases and the J gene end by 1 base; junction bases not matched to a gene: 7. The germline V gene has CDR1 SQVTM and CDR2 ANQGSEA. This CDR3 spans 14 amino acids. The DNA of the CDR3 is TGCAGCGTTCTAGGACAGGGTAAATCCTACGAGCAGTACTTC. Protein: CSVLGQGKSYEQYF.

The rearrangement joins TRBV2 to TRBJ2-7; 7 bases fit TRBD1. This CDR3 contains 13 residues. V lost 8 bases to trimming and J lost 6 bases; unmatched junction nucleotides: 10. The germline V gene encodes CDR1 SNHLY and CDR2 FYNNEI. The chain's CDR3 is CASETGQVSEQYF. CDR3 in DNA: TGTGCCAGCGAGACAGGGCAGGTCTCCGAGCAGTACTTC.

V is TRBV5-6 and J is TRBJ2-1; TRBD2 aligns across 8 bases. Germline CDR1 reads SGHDT; CDR2 reads YYEEEE. V gave up 1 base and J gave up 7 bases; unmatched junction bases: 1. The CDR3 consists of 13 residues. CDR3 in DNA: TGTGCCAGCAGCTTGACTAGCGGAAATGAGCAGTTCTTC. Translated: CASSLTSGNEQFF. The full variable domain, with the rest looked up from reference TRBV5-6 and TRBJ2-1, is DAGVTQSPTHLIKTRGQQVTLRCSPKSGHDTVSWYQQALGQGPQFIFQYYEEEERQRGNFPDRFSGHQFPNYSSELNVNALLLGDSALYLCASSLTSGNEQFFGPGTRLTVL.

This rearrangement joins TRBV2 to TRBJ2-3, with D unresolved. Looked up from germline, CDR1 is SNHLY and CDR2 is FYNNEI. Deletions cut 9 bases from V and 2 bases from J, with 6 bases between. The CDR3 has 11 residues. Written as DNA, the CDR3 is TGTGCCAGTGCTACCACAGATACGCAGTATTTT. Protein product: CASATTDTQYF.

The genes are TRBV15 and TRBJ1-2; 7 bases align to TRBD1. Losses at the gene ends were 3 bases for V and 3 bases for J; bases not matched to a gene: 13. CDR3 size: 17 residues. The germline gives CDR1 LNHNV, CDR2 YYDKDF (reference sequence). CDR3 bases: TGTGCCACCAGCAGGCAGGGACAGACCTCCCGCCACTATGGCTACACCTTC. Translating it yields CATSRQGQTSRHYGYTF.

The rearrangement links TRBV5-1 to TRBJ1-6; the match to TRBD1 covers 10 bases. The CDR3 contains 15 residues. V shed 0 bases, J shed 10 bases, and the junction held 4 bases outside the gene matches. Germline loops: CDR1 SGHRS, CDR2 YFSETQ. In nucleotides, the CDR3 is TGCGCCAGCAGCTTGGCCGGGACAGGGGAATCACCCCTCCACTTT. It is translated as CASSLAGTGESPLHF.